This T cell receptor (beta chain) is from a study of blood T cell repertoires in COVID-19. Germline values: CDR1 ENHRY, CDR2 SYGVKD. V gave up 3 bases and J gave up 5 bases; unmatched junction bases: 5. This CDR3 contains 14 residues. Using immunoSEQ multiplex PCR, the repertoire was profiled, and TCRdb retains in-frame clones only, with some absent. The profile shows some 55,000 clones, around 87% of them singletons. The rearrangement joins TRBV10-3 to TRBJ2-3, with 7 bases identical to TRBD1. The sequence was obtained from a man aged 60-69 years with acute or convalescent COVID-19. Specimen: peripheral blood. The CDR3 nucleotides read TGTGCCATCAGTGACGGGACAGAGCAAGATACGCAGTATTTT. Protein: CAISDGTEQDTQYF.